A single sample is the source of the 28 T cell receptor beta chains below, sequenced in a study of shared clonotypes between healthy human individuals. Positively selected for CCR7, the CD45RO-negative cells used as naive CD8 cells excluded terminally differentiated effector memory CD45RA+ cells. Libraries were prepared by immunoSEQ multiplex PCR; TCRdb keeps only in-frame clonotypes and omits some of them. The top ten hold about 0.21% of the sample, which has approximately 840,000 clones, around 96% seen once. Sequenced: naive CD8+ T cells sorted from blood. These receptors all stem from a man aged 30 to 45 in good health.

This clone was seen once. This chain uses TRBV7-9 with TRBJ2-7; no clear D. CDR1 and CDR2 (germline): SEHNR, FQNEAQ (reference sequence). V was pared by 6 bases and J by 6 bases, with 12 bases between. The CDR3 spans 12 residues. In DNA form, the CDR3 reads TGTGCCAGCAGTCCCCTGGGTACCGAGCAGTACTTC. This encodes CASSPLGTEQYF.

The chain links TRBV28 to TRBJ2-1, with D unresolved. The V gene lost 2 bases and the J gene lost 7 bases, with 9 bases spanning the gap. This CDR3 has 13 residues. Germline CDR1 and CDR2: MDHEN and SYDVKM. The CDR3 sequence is CASSLAQINEQFF. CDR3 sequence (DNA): TGTGCCAGCAGTTTAGCCCAGATTAATGAGCAGTTCTTC. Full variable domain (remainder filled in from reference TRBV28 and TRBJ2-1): DVKVTQSSRYLVKRTGEKVFLECVQDMDHENMFWYRQDPGLGLRLIYFSYDVKMKEKGDIPEGYSVSREKKERFSLILESASTNQTSMYLCASSLAQINEQFFGPGTRLTVL.

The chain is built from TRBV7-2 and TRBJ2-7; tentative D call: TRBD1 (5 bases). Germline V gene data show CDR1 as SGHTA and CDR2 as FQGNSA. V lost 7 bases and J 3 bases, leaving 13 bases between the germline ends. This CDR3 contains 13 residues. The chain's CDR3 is CASIPIDSYEQYF. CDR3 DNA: TGTGCCAGCATCCCCATAGACAGCTACGAGCAGTACTTC.

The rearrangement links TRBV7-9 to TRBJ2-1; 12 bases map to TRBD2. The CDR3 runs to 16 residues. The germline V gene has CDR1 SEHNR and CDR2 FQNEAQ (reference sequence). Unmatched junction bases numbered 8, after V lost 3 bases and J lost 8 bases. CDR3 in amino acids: CASSFPLAGGGDEQFF. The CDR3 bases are TGTGCCAGCAGCTTTCCACTAGCGGGAGGTGGTGATGAGCAGTTCTTC. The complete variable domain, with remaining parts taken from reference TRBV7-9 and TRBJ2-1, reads DTGVSQNPRHKITKRGQNVTFRCDPISEHNRLYWYRQTLGQGPEFLTYFQNEAQLEKSRLLSDRFSAERPKGSFSTLEIQRTEQGDSAMYLCASSFPLAGGGDEQFFGPGTRLTVL.

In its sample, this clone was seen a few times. In nucleotides, the CDR3 is TGTGCCAGCACCGTCGCAGCTGGTCAGGGGGTCTCCTACGAGCAGTACTTC. The encoded protein is CASTVAAGQGVSYEQYF. The V call is TRBV11-2, the J call TRBJ2-7, with 7 nucleotides matching TRBD1. The J segment lost 0 bases and the V segment lost 7 bases, leaving 15 bases of the junction unmatched. Per the germline V gene, CDR1 is SGHAT and CDR2 is FQNNGV. The CDR3 sequence is 17 residues long. The whole variable domain, filled in from reference TRBV11-2 and TRBJ2-7, reads EAGVAQSPRYKIIEKRQSVAFWCNPISGHATLYWYQQILGQGPKLLIQFQNNGVVDDSQLPKDRFSAERLKGVDSTLKIQPAKLEDSAVYLCASTVAAGQGVSYEQYFGPGTRLTVT.

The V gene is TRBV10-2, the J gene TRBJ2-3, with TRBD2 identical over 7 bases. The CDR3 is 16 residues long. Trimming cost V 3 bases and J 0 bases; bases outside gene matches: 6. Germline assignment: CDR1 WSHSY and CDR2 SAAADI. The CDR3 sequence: CASSDPGGRSTDTQYF. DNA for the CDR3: TGCGCCAGCAGTGACCCGGGCGGGAGAAGCACAGATACGCAGTATTTT.

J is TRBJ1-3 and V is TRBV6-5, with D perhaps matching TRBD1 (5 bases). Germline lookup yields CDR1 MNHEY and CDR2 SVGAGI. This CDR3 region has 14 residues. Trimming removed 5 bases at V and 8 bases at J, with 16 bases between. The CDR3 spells CASSPGAYVDTIYF. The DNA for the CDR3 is TGTGCCAGCAGTCCCGGGGCCTATGTCGACACCATATATTTT.

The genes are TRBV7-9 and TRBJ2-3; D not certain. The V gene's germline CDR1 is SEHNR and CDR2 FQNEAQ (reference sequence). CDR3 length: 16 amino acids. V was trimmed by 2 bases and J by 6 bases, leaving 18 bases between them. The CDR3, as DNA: TGTGCCAGCAGCTTAATTCCTGGGATCACTGGGGATACGCAGTATTTT. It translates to CASSLIPGITGDTQYF.

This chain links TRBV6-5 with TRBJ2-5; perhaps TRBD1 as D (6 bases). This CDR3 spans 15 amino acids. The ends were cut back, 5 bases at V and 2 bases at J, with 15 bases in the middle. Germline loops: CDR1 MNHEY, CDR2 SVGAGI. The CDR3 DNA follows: TGTGCCAGCAGTCCGACACAGGGAGTTCAAGAGACCCAGTACTTC. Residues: CASSPTQGVQETQYF.

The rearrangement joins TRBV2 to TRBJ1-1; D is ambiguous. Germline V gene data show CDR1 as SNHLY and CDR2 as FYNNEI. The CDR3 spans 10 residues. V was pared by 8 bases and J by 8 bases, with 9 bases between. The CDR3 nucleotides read TGTGCCAGCTATACCCGGGAAGCTTTCTTT. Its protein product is CASYTREAFF.

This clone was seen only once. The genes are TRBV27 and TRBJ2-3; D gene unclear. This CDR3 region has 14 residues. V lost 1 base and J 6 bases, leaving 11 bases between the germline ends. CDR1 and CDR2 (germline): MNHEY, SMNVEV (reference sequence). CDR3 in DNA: TGTGCCAGCAGTTTATTAGCAGAAGACGATACGCAGTATTTT. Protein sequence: CASSLLAEDDTQYF.

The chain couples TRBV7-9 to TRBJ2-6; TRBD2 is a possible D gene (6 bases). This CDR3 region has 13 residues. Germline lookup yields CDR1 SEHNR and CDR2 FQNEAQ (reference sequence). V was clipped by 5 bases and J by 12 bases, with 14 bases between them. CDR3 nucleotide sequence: TGTGCCAGCAGCATTGGGACTCCCCCCGTCCTGACTTTC. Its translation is CASSIGTPPVLTF.

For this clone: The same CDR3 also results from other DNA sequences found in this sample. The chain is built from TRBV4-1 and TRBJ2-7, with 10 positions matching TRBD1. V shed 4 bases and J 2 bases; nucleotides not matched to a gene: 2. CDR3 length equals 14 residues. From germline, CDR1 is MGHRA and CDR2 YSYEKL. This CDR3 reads CASSPGQGTYEQYF. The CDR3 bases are TGCGCCAGCAGCCCGGGACAGGGGACCTACGAGCAGTACTTC.

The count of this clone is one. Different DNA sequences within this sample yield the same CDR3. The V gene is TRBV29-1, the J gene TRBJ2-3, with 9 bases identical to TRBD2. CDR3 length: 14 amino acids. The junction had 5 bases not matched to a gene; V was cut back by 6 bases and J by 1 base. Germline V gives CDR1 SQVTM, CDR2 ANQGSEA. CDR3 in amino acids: CSVRGGVGTDTQYF. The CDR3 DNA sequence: TGCAGCGTGCGGGGGGGAGTTGGCACAGATACGCAGTATTTT.

CDR3 in DNA: TGTGCCACCAAAATACAGGGGAACGAGCAGTACTTC. It codes for CATKIQGNEQYF. This chain joins TRBV2 and TRBJ2-7; 7 positions match TRBD1. The CDR3 contains 12 residues. Per germline, CDR1 SNHLY and CDR2 FYNNEI. V lost 10 bases and J lost 5; bases outside the gene matches: 8.

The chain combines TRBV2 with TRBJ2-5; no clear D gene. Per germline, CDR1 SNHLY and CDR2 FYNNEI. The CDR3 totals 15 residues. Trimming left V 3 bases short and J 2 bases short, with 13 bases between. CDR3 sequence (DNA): TGTGCCAGCAGTGAGCCGGGCAATGGGCAAGAGACCCAGTACTTC. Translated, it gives CASSEPGNGQETQYF. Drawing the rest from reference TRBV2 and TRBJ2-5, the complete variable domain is EPEVTQTPSHQVTQMGQEVILRCVPISNHLYFYWYRQILGQKVEFLVSFYNNEISEKSEIFDDQFSVERPDGSNFTLKIRSTKLEDSAMYFCASSEPGNGQETQYFGPGTRLLVL.

CDR3 residues: CASSPTGADEQYF. CDR3 coding DNA: TGTGCCAGCAGCCCGACAGGGGCGGACGAGCAGTACTTC. The chain couples TRBV7-7 to TRBJ2-7, with 8 bases identical to TRBD1. CDR1 is SSHAT, CDR2 FNYEAQ, per germline (reference sequence). The length of the CDR3 is 13 residues. V shed 5 bases and J 5 bases; nucleotides not matched to a gene: 5.

The DNA for the CDR3 is TGTGCCAGCAGCTTCCCCAGGGGACAATCTTACACCGGGGAGCTGTTTTTT. As protein: CASSFPRGQSYTGELFF. The V call is TRBV7-9, the J call TRBJ2-2; D possibly corresponds to TRBD1 (6 bases). Trimming took off 3 bases at V and 3 bases at J, with 17 bases between the two ends. Looked up from germline, CDR1 is SEHNR and CDR2 is FQNEAQ (reference sequence). This CDR3 spans 17 amino acids.

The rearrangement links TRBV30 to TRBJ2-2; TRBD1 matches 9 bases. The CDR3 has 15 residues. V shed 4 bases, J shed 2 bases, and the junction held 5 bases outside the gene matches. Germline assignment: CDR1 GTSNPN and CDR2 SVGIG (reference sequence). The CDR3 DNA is TGTGCCTGGACTACAGGGGGCCACAACACCGGGGAGCTGTTTTTT. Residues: CAWTTGGHNTGELFF.

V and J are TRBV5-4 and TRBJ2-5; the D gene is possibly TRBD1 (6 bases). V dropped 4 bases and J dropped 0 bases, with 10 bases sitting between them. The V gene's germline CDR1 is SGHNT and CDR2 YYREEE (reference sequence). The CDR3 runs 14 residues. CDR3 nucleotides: TGTGCCAGCAGCCCAGGGGACAACCAAGAGACCCAGTACTTC. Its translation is CASSPGDNQETQYF.

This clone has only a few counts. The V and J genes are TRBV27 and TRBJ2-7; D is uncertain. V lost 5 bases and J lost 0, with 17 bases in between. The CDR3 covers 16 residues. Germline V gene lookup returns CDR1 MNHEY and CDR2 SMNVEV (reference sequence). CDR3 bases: TGTGCCAGCAGTCGGCAAGACTTGGCGAGCTCCTACGAGCAGTACTTC. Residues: CASSRQDLASSYEQYF.

The DNA for the CDR3 is TGTGCCAGCAGTTACGGGGTCAACTACGAGCAGTACTTC. This gives the protein CASSYGVNYEQYF. J is TRBJ2-7 and V is TRBV6-5, with D unclear. Germline values: CDR1 MNHEY, CDR2 SVGAGI. Trimming cost V 2 bases and J 3 bases, with 8 bases left between them. The CDR3 contains 13 residues.

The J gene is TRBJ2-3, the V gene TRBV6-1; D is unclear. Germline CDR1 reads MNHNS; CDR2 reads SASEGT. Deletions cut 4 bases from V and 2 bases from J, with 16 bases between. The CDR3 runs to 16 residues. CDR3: CASSARRRAPTDTQYF. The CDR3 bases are TGTGCCAGCAGTGCACGTCGGCGAGCACCCACAGATACGCAGTATTTT.

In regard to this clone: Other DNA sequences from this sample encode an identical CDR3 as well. The CDR3 nucleotides are TGCAGCGTTGAAGGGGAAGTCGATCCCTACGAGCAGTACTTC. This codes for CSVEGEVDPYEQYF. The chain uses TRBV29-1 and TRBJ2-7; D is unclear. The CDR3 has 14 residues. Trimming removed 1 base at V and 2 bases at J, with 12 bases between. The germline gives CDR1 SQVTM, CDR2 ANQGSEA.

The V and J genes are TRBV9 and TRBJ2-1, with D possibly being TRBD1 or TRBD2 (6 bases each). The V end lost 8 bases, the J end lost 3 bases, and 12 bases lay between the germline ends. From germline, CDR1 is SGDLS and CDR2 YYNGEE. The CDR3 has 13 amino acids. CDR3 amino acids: CARIGGGYNEQFF. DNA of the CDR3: TGTGCCAGAATCGGGGGCGGCTACAATGAGCAGTTCTTC.

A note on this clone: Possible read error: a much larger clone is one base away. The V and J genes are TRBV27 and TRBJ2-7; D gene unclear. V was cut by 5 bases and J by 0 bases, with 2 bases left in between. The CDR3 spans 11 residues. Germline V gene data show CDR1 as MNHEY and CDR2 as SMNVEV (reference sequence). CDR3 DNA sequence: TGTGCCAGCAGTGCCTCCTACGAGCAGTACTTC. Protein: CASSASYEQYF.

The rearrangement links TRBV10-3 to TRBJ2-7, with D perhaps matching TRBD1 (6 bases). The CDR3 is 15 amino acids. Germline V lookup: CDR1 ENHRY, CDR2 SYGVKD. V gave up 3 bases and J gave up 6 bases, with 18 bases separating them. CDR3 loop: CAISDYVGHQIEQYF. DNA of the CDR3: TGTGCCATCAGTGATTATGTGGGACACCAAATCGAGCAGTACTTC.

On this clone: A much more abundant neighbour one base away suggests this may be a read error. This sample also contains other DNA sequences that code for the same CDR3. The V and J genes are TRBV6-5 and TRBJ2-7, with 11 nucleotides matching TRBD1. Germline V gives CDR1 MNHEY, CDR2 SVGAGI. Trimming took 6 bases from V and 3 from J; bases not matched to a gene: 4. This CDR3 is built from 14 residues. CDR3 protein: CASSTGTGGYEQYF. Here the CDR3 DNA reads TGTGCCAGCAGCACCGGGACAGGGGGCTACGAGCAGTACTTC.